This TCR beta chain derives from a study of T cells in Graves' hyperthyroidism and ophthalmopathy. The CDR3 contains 14 residues. Unmatched junction bases numbered 5, after V lost 6 bases and J lost 2 bases. Germline CDR1 reads MNHNS; CDR2 reads SASEGT. General study findings and limits: Patients with ophthalmopathy were separated from those with stable hyperthyroidism by a 13 V-J model.

This clonotype has only a few counts. The antigen is not known. Regions amplified from RNA transcripts were the TCR beta CDR3 regions. A set of HTBI primers served as the primers for a first-round RT-PCR of the TCR CDR3. Via MiXCR, TCRdb re-called the multiplex PCR reads, giving one row per CDR3 protein. The sample consists of about 640,000 distinct CDR3 sequences, about a fifth of them appearing once. This receptor was obtained from a man aged 25 to 45 with Graves' ophthalmopathy. Sequences were obtained from blood. V is TRBV6-1 and J is TRBJ2-3; 7 nucleotides line up with TRBD1. Here the CDR3 DNA reads TGTGCCAGCAGCCGGGACAGACTCACAGATACGCAGTATTTT. Translated: CASSRDRLTDTQYF.